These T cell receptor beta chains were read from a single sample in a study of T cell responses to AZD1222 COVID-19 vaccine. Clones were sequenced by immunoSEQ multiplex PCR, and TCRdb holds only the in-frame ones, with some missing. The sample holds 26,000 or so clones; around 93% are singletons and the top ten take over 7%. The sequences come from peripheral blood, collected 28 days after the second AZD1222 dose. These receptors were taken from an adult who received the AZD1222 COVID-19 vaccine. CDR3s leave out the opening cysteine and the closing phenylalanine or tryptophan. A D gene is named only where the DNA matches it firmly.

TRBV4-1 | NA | ASSQGGQSNQPQH
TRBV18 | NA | ASSPLRGGDGTEAF
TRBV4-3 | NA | ASSQGGRPNEKLF
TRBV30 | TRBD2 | AWSRVAGATDTQY
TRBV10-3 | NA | AISEISTGELF
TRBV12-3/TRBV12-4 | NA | ASRDGVKNIQY
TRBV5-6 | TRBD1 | ASTLGQFYGYT
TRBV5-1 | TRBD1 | ASSQDRAEAF
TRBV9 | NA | ASSVGLAFPAGELF
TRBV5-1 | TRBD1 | ASSRTGGGQNTGELF
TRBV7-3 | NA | ASSGDAGEQF
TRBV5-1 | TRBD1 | ASSGQGTSDYGYT
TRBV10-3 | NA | AIGRGTDNSPLH
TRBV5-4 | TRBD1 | ASSLEQGMNTEAF
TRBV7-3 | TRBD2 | ASSSLAGVQF
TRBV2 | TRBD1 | AKKGTDYYGYT